This TCR beta chain was identified in a study of cytomegalovirus exposure and HLA in healthy donors. This clone came up a few times. Its specificity is not known. General study results and limits: It was shown in a later analysis that HLA-associated TCR beta chains were more clonally expanded than other, equally common chains.

The PCR made use of 60 Vbeta and 13 Jbeta primers. Clones were read by immunoSEQ multiplex PCR, and TCRdb kept only the in-frame ones, dropping some. The sample carries 100,000 to 150,000 clones, 83% recorded once. From germline, CDR1 is SNHLY and CDR2 FYNNEI. The V and J ends lost 10 bases and 0 bases respectively, with 13 bases between them. The CDR3 is made up of 13 amino acids. V and J are TRBV2 and TRBJ2-7, with D tentatively TRBD1 (6 bases). The sequencing sample was made of PBMCs. This clonotype was obtained from a man aged 18 to 35 in good health and CMV-seropositive. Here the CDR3 DNA reads TGTGCCACCTCAACAGGGAGCTCCTACGAGCAGTACTTC. Its translation: CATSTGSSYEQYF.